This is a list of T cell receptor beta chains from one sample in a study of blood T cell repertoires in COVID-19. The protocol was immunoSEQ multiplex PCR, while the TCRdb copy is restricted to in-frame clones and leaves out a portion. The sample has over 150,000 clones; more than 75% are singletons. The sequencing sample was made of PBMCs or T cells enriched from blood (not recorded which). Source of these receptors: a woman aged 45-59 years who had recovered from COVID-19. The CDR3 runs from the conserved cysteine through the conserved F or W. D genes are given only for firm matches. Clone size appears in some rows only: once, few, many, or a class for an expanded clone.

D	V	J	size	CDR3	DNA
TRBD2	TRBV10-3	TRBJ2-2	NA	CATRGTSGTNTGELFF	TGTGCCACCCGAGGGACTAGCGGGACGAACACCGGGGAGCTGTTTTTT
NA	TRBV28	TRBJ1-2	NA	CASSLVAGAYGYTF	TGTGCCAGCAGCCTAGTGGCGGGGGCCTATGGCTACACCTTC
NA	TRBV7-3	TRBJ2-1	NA	CASSLSGAGNEQFF	TGTGCCAGCAGCTTATCCGGAGCGGGCAATGAGCAGTTCTTC
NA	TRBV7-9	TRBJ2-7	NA	CASSLAQEYEQYF	TGTGCCAGCAGCTTAGCACAGGAATACGAGCAGTACTTC
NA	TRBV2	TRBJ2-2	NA	CASSEVEGYDTGELFF	TGTGCCAGCAGTGAGGTGGAGGGGTACGACACCGGGGAGCTGTTTTTT
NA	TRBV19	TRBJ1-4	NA	CASSTGGVFDEKLFF	TGTGCCAGTAGTACCGGGGGAGTCTTCGATGAAAAACTGTTTTTT
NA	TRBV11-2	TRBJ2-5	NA	CASSFFGEETQYF	TGTGCCAGCAGCTTTTTCGGAGAAGAGACCCAGTACTTC
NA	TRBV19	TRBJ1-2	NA	CASSPTPLYGYTF	TGTGCCAGTAGTCCAACACCGCTCTATGGCTACACCTTC
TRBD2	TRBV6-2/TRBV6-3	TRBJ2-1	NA	CASSYLSRGGRPLLYNEQFF	TGCGCCAGCAGTTACTTAAGTAGGGGCGGGAGGCCCCTCCTCTACAATGAGCAGTTCTTC
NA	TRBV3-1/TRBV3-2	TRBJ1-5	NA	CASSGGSSNQPQHF	TGTGCCAGCAGCGGGGGCAGTAGCAATCAGCCCCAGCATTTT
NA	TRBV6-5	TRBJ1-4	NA	CASEATGLNEKLFF	TGTGCCAGCGAAGCAACAGGGCTTAATGAAAAACTGTTTTTT
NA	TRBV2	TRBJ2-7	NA	CASSPGGRRNYEQYF	TGTGCCAGCAGCCCCGGTGGGAGGAGGAACTACGAGCAGTACTTC
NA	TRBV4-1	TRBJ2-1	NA	CASSPIRDSRLNEQFF	TGCGCCAGCAGCCCCATCCGGGACTCTCGCCTCAATGAGCAGTTCTTC
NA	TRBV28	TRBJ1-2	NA	CASSLTPGGGQGYGYTF	TGTGCCAGCAGTTTAACCCCCGGGGGAGGGCAAGGCTATGGCTACACCTTC
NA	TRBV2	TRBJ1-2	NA	CASSRGGTHYTF	TGTGCCAGCAGCCGTGGAGGAACCCACTACACCTTC
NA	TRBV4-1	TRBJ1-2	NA	CASSQSELNYGYTF	TGCGCCAGCAGCCAGTCGGAGCTAAACTATGGCTACACCTTC
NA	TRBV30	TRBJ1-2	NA	CAWSNPGANAVSNYGYTF	TGTGCCTGGAGTAATCCAGGGGCCAACGCGGTGTCCAACTATGGCTACACCTTC
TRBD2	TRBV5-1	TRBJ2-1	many	CASSPGTSGIDEQFF	TGCGCCAGCAGCCCGGGGACTAGCGGGATCGATGAGCAGTTCTTC
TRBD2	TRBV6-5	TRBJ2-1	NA	CASRGLAGAGEQFF	TGTGCCAGCAGGGGCCTAGCGGGAGCTGGTGAGCAGTTCTTC
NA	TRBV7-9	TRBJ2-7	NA	CASSLRGQGYEQYF	TGTGCCAGCAGCTTAAGAGGGCAGGGGTATGAGCAGTACTTC
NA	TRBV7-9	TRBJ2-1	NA	CASSLATGQGSGEQFF	TGTGCCAGCAGCTTGGCGACGGGACAAGGTAGTGGTGAGCAGTTCTTC
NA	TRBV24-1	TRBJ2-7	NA	CATSEGVYEQYF	TGTGCCACCAGTGAGGGAGTCTACGAGCAGTACTTC
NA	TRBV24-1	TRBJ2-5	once	CATSPSYVETQYF	TGTGCCACCAGTCCATCCTACGTGGAGACCCAGTACTTC
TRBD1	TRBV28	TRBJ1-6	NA	CASGIDRAPYNSPLHF	TGTGCCAGCGGGATAGACAGGGCCCCCTATAATTCACCCCTCCACTTT
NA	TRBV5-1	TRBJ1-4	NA	CASSKEGRTNEKLFF	TGCGCCAGCAGCAAGGAGGGAAGAACTAATGAAAAACTGTTTTTT
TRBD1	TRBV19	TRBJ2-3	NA	CASTYRGRPDTQYF	TGTGCCAGTACCTACAGGGGGCGGCCAGATACGCAGTATTTT
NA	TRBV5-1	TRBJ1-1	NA	CASSLRTDNTEAFF	TGCGCCAGCAGCTTGAGAACAGACAACACTGAAGCTTTCTTT
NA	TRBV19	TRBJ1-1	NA	CASSLERGAGNTEAFF	TGTGCCAGTAGCCTCGAGCGGGGAGCAGGAAACACTGAAGCTTTCTTT